These 30 T cell receptor beta chains were all obtained from the same sample, sequenced in a study of T cells expressing NK-cell markers. TCRdb re-called the 5' RACE reads, yielding one record per CDR3 amino acid sequence without DNA. Here the sample table reports about 150,000 distinct CDR3 sequences. The sample consisted of blood T cells: a sorted CD56 or NKG2C T cell subset, CD4+ or CD8+ T cells, or bulk PBMC T cells (not recorded which). All receptors come from a woman aged 45-59 years in good health.

The V gene is TRBV27, the J gene TRBJ2-7; TCRdb indicates TRBD1, and absent DNA this call remains unverified. This CDR3 comprises 14 residues. The V gene's germline CDR1 is MNHEY and CDR2 SMNVEV (reference sequence). This CDR3 reads CASAGTGGIYEQYF.

The V and J genes are TRBV20-1 and TRBJ2-1. The germline gives CDR1 DFQATT, CDR2 SNEGSKA (reference sequence). The CDR3 is made up of 16 amino acids. The CDR3 loop reads CSARDSIGGPHNEQFF.

The CDR3 loop reads CASSVTPSSYNEQFF. The chain links TRBV2 to TRBJ2-1. CDR1 SNHLY and CDR2 FYNNEI come from the germline V gene. This CDR3 region has 15 residues.

The chain uses TRBV29-1 and TRBJ2-7. CDR1 is SQVTM, CDR2 ANQGSEA, per germline. The CDR3 is 11 residues long. The CDR3 loop is CSVGLDYEQYF.

This sequence joins TRBV7-2 and TRBJ1-1; TCRdb picks TRBD1, but there is no DNA to check that call. This CDR3 has 15 amino acids. Germline loops: CDR1 SGHTA, CDR2 FQGNSA. CDR3 protein: CASSPTTGRNTEAFF.

The chain joins TRBV5-4 to TRBJ2-1. CDR1 is SGHNT and CDR2 is YYREEE in the germline V gene (reference sequence). There are 12 residues in the CDR3. Here the CDR3 reads CASSPRRDEQFF.

The V and J genes are TRBV11-2 and TRBJ2-1; TCRdb designates TRBD1, a call that cannot be tested without DNA. Per germline, CDR1 SGHAT and CDR2 FQNNGV. This CDR3 contains 14 residues. The CDR3 sequence: CASSFPVTGGEQFF.

This rearrangement joins TRBV29-1 to TRBJ1-1; with no DNA, the TCRdb D assignment of TRBD1 cannot be verified. Germline V gene sequence: CDR1 SQVTM, CDR2 ANQGSEA. The CDR3 length is 13 residues. The CDR3 sequence is CSVSGTDITEAFF.

This sequence joins TRBV5-1 and TRBJ2-7; the D call of TRBD2 rests on TCRdb alone, since no DNA is present to check it. The CDR3 is 14 residues long. In germline, CDR1 is SGHRS, CDR2 YFSETQ. CDR3 protein: CASSLVGLANEQYF.

The chain has TRBV29-1 and TRBJ2-5; TCRdb's D call of TRBD1 is untestable without DNA. The CDR3 consists of 13 residues. Per germline, CDR1 SQVTM and CDR2 ANQGSEA. The chain's CDR3 is CSVTGWGGETQYF.

The genes are TRBV5-1 and TRBJ1-2. CDR1 is SGHRS and CDR2 is YFSETQ in the germline V gene. The CDR3 has 13 amino acids. Here the CDR3 reads CASSLEQSYGYTF.

The chain employs TRBV3-1 and TRBJ1-1; TCRdb gives TRBD1 as the D gene, but with no DNA this cannot be confirmed. The CDR3 runs to 16 residues. Germline CDR1 is LGHDT and CDR2 is YNNKEL (reference sequence). The CDR3 sequence is CASSQGPGQGNTEAFF.

This chain joins TRBV6-4 and TRBJ2-1. The germline gives CDR1 MRHNA, CDR2 SNTAGT. The CDR3 sequence is 13 residues long. CDR3 sequence reads: CASRASEGSIQFF.

The chain employs TRBV27 and TRBJ2-1; TCRdb selects TRBD1, and the lack of DNA leaves this call unchecked. The CDR3 spans 14 residues. The germline gives CDR1 MNHEY, CDR2 SMNVEV (reference sequence). The CDR3 loop reads CASRGTGNYNEQFF.

The chain links TRBV24-1 to TRBJ2-1; without DNA, the TCRdb call of TRBD1 cannot be checked. CDR1 and CDR2 from the germline V gene are KGHDR and SFDVKD. The CDR3 length is 13 residues. The CDR3 is CATSDPGTGEQFF.

The gene calls are TRBV10-2 and TRBJ1-1. Germline V CDR1 and CDR2: WSHSY, SAAADI. The length of the CDR3 is 13 residues. CDR3 sequence reads: CASSLDSNTEAFF.

The chain has TRBV11-2 and TRBJ1-4. The CDR3 is 16 amino acids. The V gene's germline CDR1 is SGHAT and CDR2 FQNNGV. CDR3 sequence: CASSLTLKATNEKLFF.

The genes are TRBV4-1 and TRBJ2-1; absent DNA, TCRdb's TRBD2 call cannot be checked. The germline CDR1 and CDR2 sequences are MGHRA and YSYEKL. The CDR3 has 18 residues. The CDR3 protein is CASSQEVPLAGGENEQFF.

This sequence joins TRBV7-9 and TRBJ2-1. The CDR3 covers 12 residues. The germline CDR1 and CDR2 sequences are SEHNR and FQNEAQ (reference sequence). Here the CDR3 reads CASSNQDNEQFF. Complete variable domain (other parts from reference TRBV7-9 and TRBJ2-1): DTGVSQNPRHKITKRGQNVTFRCDPISEHNRLYWYRQTLGQGPEFLTYFQNEAQLEKSRLLSDRFSAERPKGSFSTLEIQRTEQGDSAMYLCASSNQDNEQFFGPGTRLTVL.

J is TRBJ2-5 and V is TRBV3-1. This CDR3 region has 15 residues. Germline assignment: CDR1 LGHDT and CDR2 YNNKEL (reference sequence). The CDR3 is CASSPHHGYGETQYF.

The gene calls are TRBV5-1 and TRBJ2-5. CDR1 and CDR2 (germline): SGHRS, YFSETQ. This CDR3 has 16 amino acids. CDR3: CASSLRGWGGQETQYF.

The chain couples TRBV4-1 to TRBJ1-4; the D gene TCRdb calls, TRBD1, cannot be checked with no DNA. The CDR3 contains 15 residues. Germline CDR1 MGHRA, CDR2 YSYEKL. This CDR3 is CASSHGTGVNEKLFF.

This rearrangement joins TRBV12-3 or TRBV12-4 to TRBJ2-5; TCRdb names TRBD2, which stays unverified in the absence of DNA. The CDR3 consists of 12 residues. The CDR3 loop reads CASRSGRETQYF.

The genes are TRBV7-9 and TRBJ2-1; the TRBD2 assignment by TCRdb is unverifiable without DNA. CDR1 is SEHNR, CDR2 FQNEAQ, per germline (reference sequence). CDR3 length: 18 residues. This chain's CDR3 is CASSSPTSGSPTYNEQFF.

The chain couples TRBV12-3 or TRBV12-4 to TRBJ2-1; TCRdb names TRBD1, which stays unverified in the absence of DNA. The CDR3 contains 13 residues. CDR3 loop: CASSWGARNEQFF.

CDR3 sequence reads: CSARRRGADTQYF. This chain links TRBV20-1 with TRBJ2-3; TCRdb selects TRBD1, and the lack of DNA leaves this call unchecked. The CDR3 runs to 13 residues. Germline CDR1 DFQATT, CDR2 SNEGSKA (reference sequence).

V usage is TRBV12-3 or TRBV12-4 and J usage is TRBJ2-3. The CDR3 has 14 residues. Here the CDR3 reads CASSVGLTTDTQYF.

V gene TRBV5-6 combines with J gene TRBJ2-1; the TCRdb call, TRBD2, lacks DNA for checking. CDR3 length equals 15 residues. Germline V gene data show CDR1 as SGHDT and CDR2 as YYEEEE. The CDR3 loop is CASSTRGLSYNEQFF.

The CDR3 is CASSLGAGATNEKLFF. This rearrangement joins TRBV5-5 to TRBJ1-4; TCRdb's assignment of TRBD1 cannot be checked, as there is no DNA. This CDR3 is 16 amino acids long. Germline assignment: CDR1 SGHKS and CDR2 YYEKEE (reference sequence). Full variable domain (outside the CDR3, taken from reference TRBV5-5 and TRBJ1-4): DAGVTQSPTHLIKTRGQQVTLRCSPISGHKSVSWYQQVLGQGPQFIFQYYEKEERGRGNFPDRFSARQFPNYSSELNVNALLLGDSALYLCASSLGAGATNEKLFFGSGTQLSVL.

J is TRBJ2-1 and V is TRBV3-1; TCRdb lists TRBD2, though no DNA is available to test this call. Germline loops: CDR1 LGHDT, CDR2 YNNKEL (reference sequence). The CDR3 has 19 residues. The CDR3 loop is CASSSSGARSGRAYNEQFF.